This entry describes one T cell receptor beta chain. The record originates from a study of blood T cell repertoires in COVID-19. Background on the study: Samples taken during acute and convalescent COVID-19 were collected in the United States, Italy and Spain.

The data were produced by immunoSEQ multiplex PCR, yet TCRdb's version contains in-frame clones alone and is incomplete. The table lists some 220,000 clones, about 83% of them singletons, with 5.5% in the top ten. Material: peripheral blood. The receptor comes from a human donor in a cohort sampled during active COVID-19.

The CDR3 coding sequence is TGTGCCAGCAGCCCTTCCCCCCCTCAAGAGACCCAGTACTTC. This translates into CASSPSPPQETQYF. V gene TRBV28 combines with J gene TRBJ2-5; D is unresolved. Germline CDR1 reads MDHEN; CDR2 reads SYDVKM. This CDR3 has 14 amino acids. V was shortened by 6 bases and J by 2 bases, with 13 bases between the two germline ends.